The clone carrying this T cell receptor beta chain has only one observation. Its specificity is unknown. PCR used 60 Vbeta primers and 13 Jbeta primers. Using immunoSEQ multiplex PCR, the repertoire was profiled, and TCRdb retains in-frame clones only, with some absent. The top ten clones hold over 3.5% of a sample with 100,000 or so clones, around three quarters of them seen once. V lost 7 bases and J 5 bases, leaving 14 bases between the germline ends. Germline CDR1 and CDR2: MNHNS and SASEGT. This CDR3 is built from 13 residues. This sample stems from a study of cytomegalovirus exposure and HLA in healthy donors. Study outcomes and limitations: Sequencing likely produced, as an artifact, a cluster of highly shared sequence variants.

Every donor was a healthy person donating bone marrow. Sequenced sample: PBMCs. The V call is TRBV6-1, the J call TRBJ1-1; a weak D match, TRBD1 (5 bases). The source of this sequence is a woman between 50 and 59 years old in good health and CMV-seropositive. CDR3: CASTQQEGTEAFF. The CDR3 nucleotides read TGTGCCAGCACCCAGCAGGAGGGGACTGAAGCTTTCTTT.